This TCR beta chain was documented in a study of T cell responses to AZD1222 COVID-19 vaccine. Study details: Pooling of second doses given at about 4 or about 12 weeks was done.

Per the germline V gene, CDR1 is SGDLS and CDR2 is YYNGEE. The CDR3 consists of 15 residues. Losses at the gene ends were 4 bases for V and 7 bases for J; bases not matched to a gene: 10. Regarding this clone: Its target is unknown.

The method was immunoSEQ multiplex PCR; TCRdb's version includes in-frame clones alone and lacks a portion of them. The repertoire holds some 120,000 clones, about nine tenths seen once, with 4% to 4.5% in the top ten. Study results and limitations: Following two doses of AZD1222, Spike-specific TCR breadth and depth rose. Nearly half of spike-specific TCRs reportedly target unmutated variant regions. Every sample of the repertoires postdated the peak T cell response.

Sequences were derived from peripheral blood, sampled on day 0 of AZD1222 vaccination. The TCR originated in an adult in good health. The chain links TRBV9 to TRBJ2-1; 8 positions match TRBD2. The CDR3 DNA reads as TGTGCCAGCAGCCCTCAAGCGGGAGAGTGGAATGAGCAGTTCTTC. It codes for CASSPQAGEWNEQFF.